This TCR beta chain was sequenced during a study of shared clonotypes between healthy human individuals. Study findings and constraints: On the whole, naive subsets had larger estimated richness than memory subsets had. Non-shared clonotypes had lower generation probabilities than clonotypes shared by all four sorted-subset donors. Roughly 5% of naive CD4 clonotypes were shared across four donors. The authors expected sequencing depth to affect clonotype sharing among donors.

As for this clone: What it binds is not known.

Using immunoSEQ multiplex PCR, the repertoire was profiled, and TCRdb retains in-frame clones only, with some absent. The sample has about 990,000 clones; around 78% are singletons. Specimen: memory CD4+ T cells from PBMCs. Sample subset: CD45RA-negative fraction. This receptor was identified in a man aged 18-30 years in good health. Some clones in this sample may be carry-over from other donors' samples.

CDR3 in amino acids: CASSFLDSRTDTQYF. CDR3 DNA: TGCGCCAGCAGCTTCTTGGACAGCCGCACAGATACGCAGTATTTT. V and J are TRBV5-1 and TRBJ2-3, with D perhaps TRBD1 (6 bases). CDR1 SGHRS and CDR2 YFSETQ come from the germline V gene. This CDR3 has 15 amino acids. V was clipped by 2 bases and J by 1 base, with 11 bases between them.